The clone carrying this TCR beta chain showed up many times. Its target is unknown. TCR alpha and TCR beta cDNA libraries carrying sample barcodes and UMIs came from 5'RACE with constant-segment primers. TCRdb reprocessed the 5' RACE reads via MiXCR and lists one record per CDR3 protein. The sample consists of around 200,000 distinct CDR3 sequences, 16% of them appearing once. The source of the sample is a study of T-cell memory formation after mild COVID-19. The study, taken as a whole, reports: SARS-CoV-2 specificity of second-wave clones peaking day 37 was unconfirmed. Contracting clones, day 15 to 85, had balanced CD4/CD8, and later expanders favored CD4+. That cross-reactive memory joined was suggested by some responding clones appearing in pre-infection memory.

The CDR3 contains 14 residues. The V gene's germline CDR1 is DFQATT and CDR2 SNEGSKA (reference sequence). This chain uses TRBV20-1 with TRBJ2-1, with 9 nucleotides matching TRBD2. The receptor was isolated from an adult woman who had mild COVID-19 (a few samples of this study predate the infection). Cell type and time point are not known. The specimen was PBMCs or a T cell subset sorted from them (not recorded which). CDR3 nucleotide sequence: TGCGTCGCCCGGGCGGGGGGGCCGAGGAATGAGCAGTTCTTC. This codes for CVARAGGPRNEQFF.